This entry lists 24 T cell receptor beta chains sequenced from one sample in a study of blood T cell repertoires in COVID-19. Repertoires were generated with immunoSEQ multiplex PCR, while TCRdb's copy carries only in-frame clones and drops some. This table has almost 95,000 clones, about 71% appearing once. Sequencing was carried out using peripheral blood. Receptors originate from a woman in her sixties in a cohort sampled during active or convalescent COVID-19.

By share, this clone ranks as medium-sized (0.01 to 0.1%). V is TRBV11-2 and J is TRBJ2-2; 10 bases align to TRBD1. There are 18 residues in the CDR3. V shed 1 base and J 3 bases; nucleotides not matched to a gene: 8. Germline V gene sequence: CDR1 SGHAT, CDR2 FQNNGV. CDR3 in amino acids: CASSLGEWTGGDTGELFF. The CDR3, as DNA: TGTGCCAGCAGCTTAGGGGAATGGACAGGGGGGGACACCGGGGAGCTGTTTTTT.

This chain uses TRBV3-1 (or the pseudogene TRBV3-2) with TRBJ1-2; a weak D match, TRBD1 (6 bases). The CDR3 has 13 amino acids. V was cut by 2 bases and J by 2 bases, with 6 bases left in between. Germline V CDR1 and CDR2: LGHDT, YNNKEL (reference sequence). This CDR3 reads CASSQTGNYGYTF. The CDR3 DNA is TGTGCCAGCAGCCAAACAGGGAACTATGGCTACACCTTC.

The chain recombines TRBV11-2 with TRBJ1-2; 10 bases match TRBD1. J gave up 3 bases and V 6 bases, and 7 bases lay outside the gene matches. The CDR3 is made up of 15 amino acids. Germline V gene sequence: CDR1 SGHAT, CDR2 FQNNGV. Here the CDR3 reads CASRGLGTGDYGYTF. Written as DNA, the CDR3 is TGTGCCAGCAGAGGCCTGGGGACAGGGGACTATGGCTACACCTTC.

This chain links TRBV4-2 with TRBJ2-7; 10 positions match TRBD2. This CDR3 has 17 residues. The trim removed 4 bases at V and 0 bases at J, leaving 9 bases unmatched. Germline V gene sequence: CDR1 LGHNA, CDR2 YNFKEQ. The DNA for the CDR3 is TGTGCCAGCAGCCCCCAGGGGCTAGCGGGGGCCTCCTACGAGCAGTACTTC. Translating gives CASSPQGLAGASYEQYF.

The CDR3 here is CASSFDPDYGYTF. The CDR3 nucleotides read TGCGCCAGCAGCTTTGATCCGGACTATGGCTACACCTTC. The chain combines TRBV5-1 with TRBJ1-2; D call uncertain. Per germline, CDR1 SGHRS and CDR2 YFSETQ. This CDR3 is built from 13 residues. V was clipped by 2 bases and J by 3 bases, with 8 bases between them.

This chain joins TRBV2 and TRBJ2-5, with a possible D match to TRBD2 (6 bases). The CDR3 is made up of 14 amino acids. From germline, CDR1 is SNHLY and CDR2 FYNNEI. The V end was cut by 7 bases, the J end by 5 bases, with 17 bases between. The CDR3 loop is CASKTGARGETQYF. CDR3 in DNA: TGTGCCAGCAAGACCGGAGCCCGGGGGGAGACCCAGTACTTC.

The chain employs TRBV28 and TRBJ1-5, with D maybe TRBD1 (5 bases). CDR1 and CDR2 from the germline V gene are MDHEN and SYDVKM. Between the trimmed V and J ends, which lost 7 bases and 2 bases, there was a span of 15 bases. This CDR3 contains 15 residues. The CDR3 sequence is CASIGSWGGNQPQHF. DNA of the CDR3: TGTGCCAGCATCGGGAGCTGGGGGGGCAATCAGCCCCAGCATTTT.

The chain joins TRBV5-1 to TRBJ1-1, with D perhaps matching TRBD1 (6 bases). Germline loops: CDR1 SGHRS, CDR2 YFSETQ. The CDR3 runs to 13 residues. The V end was cut by 0 bases, the J end by 10 bases, with 13 bases between. The CDR3 DNA reads as TGCGCCAGCAGCTTGGTGGTAACAGGGACAGCTTTCTTT. It yields the protein CASSLVVTGTAFF.

The J gene is TRBJ2-2, the V gene TRBV11-3, with 8 nucleotides matching TRBD2. J lost 3 bases, V lost 3 bases, and 6 bases had no gene match. Germline V gene data show CDR1 as SGHNT and CDR2 as YENEEA. The CDR3 runs 16 residues. CDR3 sequence: CASSFYSGKYTGELFF. CDR3 sequence (DNA): TGTGCCAGCAGCTTTTATAGCGGGAAATACACCGGGGAGCTGTTTTTT.

The chain employs TRBV9 and TRBJ1-3, with 7 bases aligning to TRBD1. In germline, CDR1 is SGDLS, CDR2 YYNGEE. The CDR3 loop spans 15 amino acids. Unmatched junction bases numbered 6, after V lost 4 bases and J lost 2 bases. The CDR3 here is CASSMRGPPGNTIYF. CDR3 DNA: TGTGCCAGCAGCATGAGGGGGCCCCCTGGAAACACCATATATTTT.

This clone came up a few times. This CDR3 reads CASSISPYPQHF. In nucleotides, the CDR3 is TGTGCCAGTAGTATTTCGCCCTACCCCCAGCATTTT. The chain links TRBV19 to TRBJ1-5, with unresolved D. Germline V gene lookup returns CDR1 LNHDA and CDR2 SQIVND (reference sequence). The CDR3 has 12 residues. The V end was cut by 3 bases, the J end by 10 bases, with 10 bases between. The full variable domain, rest sourced from reference TRBV19 and TRBJ1-5, is DGGITQSPKYLFRKEGQNVTLSCEQNLNHDAMYWYRQDPGQGLRLIYYSQIVNDFQKGDIAEGYSVSREKKESFPLTVTSAQKNPTAFYLCASSISPYPQHFGDGTRLSIL.

The chain carries TRBV5-1 and TRBJ2-7, with a possible D match to TRBD1 (6 bases). The CDR3 loop spans 18 amino acids. CDR1 SGHRS and CDR2 YFSETQ come from the germline V gene. The V end lost 3 bases, the J end lost 9 bases, and 31 bases lay between the germline ends. CDR3 loop: CASSSNLWVTGTRTVQYF. The CDR3 region has the DNA TGCGCCAGCAGCTCAAATTTATGGGTAACCGGGACAAGAACGGTGCAGTACTTC.

This clone has just a few counts. CDR3 loop: CASSDAQGALTGELFF. CDR3 in DNA: TGTGCCAGCAGCGACGCACAGGGGGCGCTTACCGGGGAGCTGTTTTTT. J is TRBJ2-2 and V is TRBV5-4, with TRBD1 matching 9 bases. The V gene's germline CDR1 is SGHNT and CDR2 YYREEE (reference sequence). V trimming: 4 bases; J trimming: 5 bases; junction bases outside the gene matches: 9. The CDR3 has 16 residues.

The chain employs TRBV4-1 and TRBJ1-1, with 9 bases matching TRBD1. The trim removed 4 bases at V and 2 bases at J, leaving 11 bases unmatched. This CDR3 is 17 amino acids long. The germline CDR1 and CDR2 sequences are MGHRA and YSYEKL. The CDR3 sequence is CASSPDDWTGANTEAFF. CDR3 DNA sequence: TGCGCCAGCAGCCCAGACGATTGGACAGGGGCCAACACTGAAGCTTTCTTT.

This clone came up once. V usage is TRBV18 and J usage is TRBJ2-7; 7 nucleotides agree with TRBD1. Germline-derived CDR1 and CDR2 are KGHSH and LQKENI. Germline trimming cut 3 bases from V and 0 bases from J; bases unmatched to any gene: 5. The CDR3 length is 15 residues. The CDR3: CASSPGQAFSYEQYF. For the CDR3, the DNA is TGTGCCAGCTCACCCGGACAGGCGTTCTCCTACGAGCAGTACTTC.

The chain carries TRBV5-6 and TRBJ1-3; no clear D. Germline lookup yields CDR1 SGHDT and CDR2 YYEEEE. CDR3 size: 13 residues. V gave up 1 base and J gave up 2 bases, with 4 bases separating them. The CDR3 spells CASSLTAGNTIYF. The CDR3 DNA is TGTGCCAGCAGCTTGACGGCTGGAAACACCATATATTTT.

This clone was seen a single time. The chain links TRBV4-3 to TRBJ2-5; the match to TRBD2 covers 11 bases. V shed 0 bases and J 5 bases; nucleotides not matched to a gene: 11. Germline-derived CDR1 and CDR2 are LGHNA and YSLEER. The CDR3 totals 18 residues. CDR3 nucleotides: TGCGCCAGCAGCCAAGAGTTTACTAGCGGGGGATTTCGCGAGACCCAGTACTTC. Translated: CASSQEFTSGGFRETQYF.

The rearrangement uses TRBV6-5 and TRBJ1-2; D uncertain. Trimming removed 4 bases at V and 4 bases at J, with 13 bases between. The V gene's germline CDR1 is MNHEY and CDR2 SVGAGI. The CDR3 is made up of 14 amino acids. The CDR3 DNA sequence: TGTGCCAGCAGTTCATCGCGGGTGTCCTATGGCTACACCTTC. Protein: CASSSSRVSYGYTF.

The chain carries TRBV11-2 and TRBJ1-1, with TRBD1 matching over 9 bases. Germline CDR1 SGHAT, CDR2 FQNNGV. With 1 base clipped from V and 11 bases from J, the junction kept 5 bases outside the gene matches. This CDR3 region has 13 residues. In DNA, the CDR3 is TGTGCCAGCAGCTTAGGACAGGGGGTTTCGGCTTTCTTT. Its translation is CASSLGQGVSAFF.

The chain joins TRBV2 to TRBJ2-7; 7 bases fit TRBD1. CDR3 length: 13 residues. Germline CDR1 and CDR2: SNHLY and FYNNEI. Trimming at V came to 9 bases and at J to 0 bases, leaving 5 bases not matched to a gene. CDR3 sequence: CASGQETSYEQYF. The CDR3 bases are TGTGCCAGTGGACAGGAGACCTCCTACGAGCAGTACTTC.

CDR3 loop: CASSPPGQGAREQYF. The CDR3 DNA reads TGTGCCAGCAGTCCCCCGGGACAGGGGGCGCGCGAGCAGTACTTC. This chain links TRBV6-5 with TRBJ2-7, with 12 bases matching TRBD1. The junction had 8 bases not matched to a gene; V was cut back by 5 bases and J by 6 bases. CDR3 length: 15 residues. Per the germline V gene, CDR1 is MNHEY and CDR2 is SVGAGI.

This clone was counted only a few times. V and J are TRBV7-9 and TRBJ1-2, with D unresolved. V was cut by 1 base and J by 8 bases, with 11 bases left in between. Germline CDR1 is SEHNR and CDR2 is FQNEAQ (reference sequence). The CDR3 runs 13 residues. CDR3 coding DNA: TGTGCCAGCAGCTTAGGGCCTGTCGGGGGCTACACCTTC. Translating it yields CASSLGPVGGYTF.

The chain combines TRBV7-3 with TRBJ1-1; TRBD1 is a possible D gene (5 bases). This CDR3 is 15 amino acids long. The germline CDR1 and CDR2 sequences are SGHTA and FQGTGA. V gave up 6 bases and J gave up 3 bases, with 17 bases separating them. The CDR3 DNA sequence: TGTGCCAGCAGACAAGACAGTTTGTGGGACACTGAAGCTTTCTTT. As protein: CASRQDSLWDTEAFF.

This clone was detected only once. The rearrangement uses TRBV2 and TRBJ1-5; 7 bases fit TRBD1. V lost 4 bases and J lost 4; bases outside the gene matches: 4. The germline V gene encodes CDR1 SNHLY and CDR2 FYNNEI. The CDR3 extends over 14 amino acids. The CDR3: CASSGQGLNQPQHF. The CDR3, as DNA: TGTGCCAGCAGTGGACAGGGCCTAAATCAGCCCCAGCATTTT.